The clone carrying this T cell receptor beta chain was detected ten times or more. The antigen is unknown. Germline V gene data show CDR1 as LGHDT and CDR2 as YNNKEL (reference sequence). Trimming stripped 1 base from V and 1 base from J, with 2 bases between. The CDR3 is 13 residues long. These data belong to a study of CD8 T cells in ankylosing spondylitis. The study, taken as a whole, reports: Within matched ankylosing spondylitis synovial fluid, disease-linked clones were reportedly significantly enriched. In ankylosing spondylitis blood, a motif of roughly eight highly homologous TCR beta variants appeared characteristic. Disease-linked clones had a CD8+ phenotype and relatively low frequency in peripheral blood.

A quantitative 5'-RACE method, one with molecular barcodes, was used to make TCR beta libraries. Each CDR3 protein gets one entry after TCRdb re-called the 5' RACE reads with MiXCR. In the table there are roughly 440,000 distinct CDR3 sequences, more than 15% of which are singletons. The receptor was isolated from a male donor with ankylosing spondylitis. V usage is TRBV3-1 and J usage is TRBJ1-5; D unclear. Sequencing used blood, either unsorted or a sorted T cell fraction (not recorded which). The CDR3 loop is CASSQGSNQPQHF. The DNA for the CDR3 is TGTGCCAGCAGCCAAGGGAGCAATCAGCCCCAGCATTTT.